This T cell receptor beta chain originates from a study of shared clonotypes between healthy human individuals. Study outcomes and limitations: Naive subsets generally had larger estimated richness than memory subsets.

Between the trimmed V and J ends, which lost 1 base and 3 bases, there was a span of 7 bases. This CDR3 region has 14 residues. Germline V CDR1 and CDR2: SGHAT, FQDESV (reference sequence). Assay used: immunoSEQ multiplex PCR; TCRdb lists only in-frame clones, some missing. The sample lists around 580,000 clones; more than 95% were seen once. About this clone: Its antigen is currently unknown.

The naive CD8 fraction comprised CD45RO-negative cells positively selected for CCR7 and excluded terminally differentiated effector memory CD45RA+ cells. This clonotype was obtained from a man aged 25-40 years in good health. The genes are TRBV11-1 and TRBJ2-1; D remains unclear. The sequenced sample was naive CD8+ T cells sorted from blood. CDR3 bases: TGTGCCAGCAGCTTAGGACTGGACTACAATGAGCAGTTCTTC. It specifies CASSLGLDYNEQFF.